The 18 T cell receptor beta chains below were found in one sample sequenced in a study of blood T cell repertoires in COVID-19. This table comes from immunoSEQ multiplex PCR, and its TCRdb copy is limited to in-frame clones, with some not included. This sample has approximately 500,000 clones, with roughly 90% found just once. Sample: PBMCs or T cells enriched from blood (not recorded which). The receptors come from a woman aged 40 to 55 who had recovered from COVID-19.

The chain recombines TRBV24-1 with TRBJ2-2, with 7 nucleotides matching TRBD2. V trimming: 10 bases; J trimming: 2 bases; junction bases outside the gene matches: 6. Germline V CDR1 and CDR2: KGHDR, SFDVKD. The length of the CDR3 is 14 residues. The CDR3 nucleotides are TGTGCCACGGGGGGGGACGGCAACACCGGGGAGCTGTTTTTT. Its protein product is CATGGDGNTGELFF.

Only one count was recorded for this clone. The chain couples TRBV10-3 to TRBJ2-1; 7 nucleotides line up with TRBD1. Per germline, CDR1 ENHRY and CDR2 SYGVKD. V lost 3 bases and J lost 0; bases outside the gene matches: 14. The length of the CDR3 is 19 residues. In nucleotides, the CDR3 is TGTGCCATCAGTGACGCCGGGACAGCGATAGAGAGCTCCTACAATGAGCAGTTCTTC. It specifies CAISDAGTAIESSYNEQFF.

This rearrangement joins TRBV19 to TRBJ1-2, with D possibly being TRBD1 (5 bases). Trimming removed 6 bases from V and 3 bases from J, with 17 bases in between. CDR1 is LNHDA and CDR2 is SQIVND in the germline V gene (reference sequence). This CDR3 contains 15 residues. The CDR3, as DNA: TGTGCCAGTAGGCGGGACGGACCAGGTGACTATGGCTACACCTTC. It is translated as CASRRDGPGDYGYTF.

This sequence joins TRBV11-2 and TRBJ1-1; no clear D. The germline gives CDR1 SGHAT, CDR2 FQNNGV. V was trimmed by 2 bases and J by 5 bases, leaving 6 bases between them. The CDR3 sequence is 12 residues long. The CDR3 spells CASSLWQTEAFF. CDR3 DNA sequence: TGTGCCAGCAGCTTATGGCAGACTGAAGCTTTCTTT.

The V gene is TRBV5-1, the J gene TRBJ1-4; possibly TRBD1 for D (6 bases). Germline V gene lookup returns CDR1 SGHRS and CDR2 YFSETQ. The V end was cut by 7 bases, the J end by 8 bases, with 24 bases between. The CDR3 loop spans 16 amino acids. DNA of the CDR3: TGCGCCAGCTGCTGGGGGCGCGAGTTTTGGAGGGAAAAACTGTTTTTT. Translated: CASCWGREFWREKLFF.

The J gene is TRBJ1-5, the V gene TRBV6-1, with D unclear. V lost 3 bases and J lost 4, with 10 bases in between. The CDR3 is made up of 14 amino acids. CDR1 is MNHNS and CDR2 is SASEGT in the germline V gene. The CDR3 coding sequence is TGTGCCAGCAGTGACCAAGCCTCGAATCAGCCCCAGCATTTT. It is translated as CASSDQASNQPQHF.

V usage is TRBV14 and J usage is TRBJ1-1; possibly TRBD1 for D (5 bases). Germline V gene data show CDR1 as SGHDN and CDR2 as FVKESK. V lost 1 base and J lost 7, with 19 bases in between. The CDR3 extends over 16 amino acids. The CDR3 spells CASSQVFIGAGSEAFF. The CDR3 nucleotides read TGTGCCAGCAGCCAAGTCTTTATTGGGGCCGGGAGTGAAGCTTTCTTT.

V usage is TRBV2 and J usage is TRBJ2-2, with D uncertain. The length of the CDR3 is 13 residues. V was pared by 7 bases and J by 2 bases, with 8 bases between. Germline CDR1 SNHLY, CDR2 FYNNEI. For the CDR3, the DNA is TGTGCCAGCATTCCTAAAAACACCGGGGAGCTGTTTTTT. Translating it yields CASIPKNTGELFF. Together with reference TRBV2 and TRBJ2-2, the CDR3 gives the full variable domain: EPEVTQTPSHQVTQMGQEVILRCVPISNHLYFYWYRQILGQKVEFLVSFYNNEISEKSEIFDDQFSVERPDGSNFTLKIRSTKLEDSAMYFCASIPKNTGELFFGEGSRLTVL.

This clone was observed a handful of times. The chain has TRBV21-1 and TRBJ2-3; no check of the table's D call, TRBD2, against the DNA was made. TRBV21-1 is a pseudogene locus. The CDR3 totals 20 residues. CDR3 nucleotides: TGTGCCAGCAGCCCACGTCCCAGCGGGAGCTCCCCTTCTAGCACAGATACGCAGTATTTT. This sequence encodes CASSPRPSGSSPSSTDTQYF.

V usage is TRBV27 and J usage is TRBJ2-3, with a possible D match to TRBD2 (6 bases). V was shortened by 5 bases and J by 5 bases, with 14 bases between the two germline ends. This CDR3 spans 14 amino acids. The V gene's germline CDR1 is MNHEY and CDR2 SMNVEV (reference sequence). Here the CDR3 DNA reads TGTGCCAGCAGTCCGAGACTAGGGAAAGATACGCAGTATTTT. This translates into CASSPRLGKDTQYF.

The chain links TRBV7-2 to TRBJ2-1, with TRBD2 matching 9 bases. Germline V gives CDR1 SGHTA, CDR2 FQGNSA. The V and J ends lost 5 bases and 2 bases, in that order; junction bases with no gene match: 10. CDR3 size: 17 residues. The CDR3 nucleotides read TGTGCCAGCAGCCGGAGGTTGAGCGGGAGGCCCTACAATGAGCAGTTCTTC. Translating gives CASSRRLSGRPYNEQFF. The whole variable domain, filled in from reference TRBV7-2 and TRBJ2-1, reads GAGVSQSPSNKVTEKGKDVELRCDPISGHTALYWYRQSLGQGLEFLIYFQGNSAPDKSGLPSDRFSAERTGGSVSTLTIQRTQQEDSAVYLCASSRRLSGRPYNEQFFGPGTRLTVL.

This CDR3 reads CASSSGTARNYGYTF. CDR3 bases: TGTGCCAGCAGCTCCGGGACAGCGAGGAACTATGGCTACACCTTC. The chain recombines TRBV9 with TRBJ1-2; 7 bases align to TRBD1. CDR1 SGDLS and CDR2 YYNGEE come from the germline V gene. This CDR3 region has 15 residues. Unmatched junction bases numbered 8, after V lost 4 bases and J lost 2 bases.

The chain combines TRBV19 with TRBJ2-1; 8 bases map to TRBD2. Germline V gene data show CDR1 as LNHDA and CDR2 as SQIVND (reference sequence). The length of the CDR3 is 14 residues. The junction had 2 bases not matched to a gene; V was cut back by 6 bases and J by 1 base. CDR3 sequence (DNA): TGTGCCAGTAGGGCTAGCGGGTCCTACAATGAGCAGTTCTTC. Amino acid sequence: CASRASGSYNEQFF.

The chain joins TRBV4-1 to TRBJ2-5; 9 nucleotides agree with TRBD1. This CDR3 region has 16 residues. Germline lookup yields CDR1 MGHRA and CDR2 YSYEKL. V shed 4 bases and J 3 bases; nucleotides not matched to a gene: 9. The CDR3 DNA sequence: TGCGCCAGCAGCCGATCCCCGGGACAGGGAGAAGAGACCCAGTACTTC. This gives the protein CASSRSPGQGEETQYF.

Turning to this clone: Distinct nucleotide sequences in the sample also encode this CDR3. The genes are TRBV19 and TRBJ2-3; a weak D match, TRBD1 (6 bases). CDR1 LNHDA and CDR2 SQIVND come from the germline V gene (reference sequence). The CDR3 totals 15 residues. The V end was cut by 3 bases, the J end by 0 bases, with 10 bases between. The DNA of the CDR3 is TGTGCCAGTAGTATTAAGGGGGTAAGCACAGATACGCAGTATTTT. Protein sequence: CASSIKGVSTDTQYF.

The J gene is TRBJ1-5, the V gene TRBV19, with D possibly being TRBD1 (6 bases). The germline gives CDR1 LNHDA, CDR2 SQIVND (reference sequence). The CDR3 is 14 amino acids. Deletions cut 0 bases from V and 7 bases from J, with 10 bases between. The CDR3 region is CASSIEQGSQPQHF. In DNA, the CDR3 is TGTGCCAGTAGTATAGAACAGGGCTCCCAGCCCCAGCATTTT.

V is TRBV5-4 and J is TRBJ2-7; 11 bases are a match to TRBD2. The CDR3 is 14 residues long. CDR1 and CDR2 from the germline V gene are SGHNT and YYREEE (reference sequence). Trimming at V came to 4 bases and at J to 1 base, leaving 1 base not matched to a gene. The chain's CDR3 is CASSLAGGSYEQYF. CDR3 sequence (DNA): TGTGCCAGCAGCCTAGCGGGAGGTTCCTACGAGCAGTACTTC.

The chain carries TRBV7-9 and TRBJ1-2; 9 bases match TRBD1. The CDR3 is made up of 14 amino acids. J gave up 3 bases and V 5 bases, and 4 bases lay outside the gene matches. The V gene's germline CDR1 is SEHNR and CDR2 FQNEAQ (reference sequence). The CDR3 spells CASSLRTGDYGYTF. CDR3 in DNA: TGTGCCAGCAGCCTAAGGACAGGGGACTATGGCTACACCTTC.